The T cell receptor (beta chain) under discussion was sequenced for a study of blood T cell repertoires in COVID-19. In the study overall: The origin of the acute and convalescent COVID-19 samples was the United States, Italy and Spain. The analysed material was cDNA or gDNA that came from T cells, B-cell-depleted T cells, or PBMCs.

V was cut by 3 bases and J by 5 bases, with 17 bases left in between. Looked up from germline, CDR1 is LGHNA and CDR2 is YNFKEQ. CDR3 length: 16 residues. The protocol was immunoSEQ multiplex PCR, while the TCRdb copy is restricted to in-frame clones and leaves out a portion. Found here are around 280,000 clones, 75% to 90% of them singletons; the top ten hold roughly 2.2%. V gene TRBV4-2 combines with J gene TRBJ2-1, with D possibly matching TRBD2 (6 bases). The TCR sequence derives from a woman between 45 and 60 years old who had recovered from COVID-19. Sequenced sample: peripheral blood. In DNA form, the CDR3 reads TGTGCCAGCAGCCAGGGAGAGGGTTGGGAGGACAATGAGCAGTTCTTC. Protein sequence: CASSQGEGWEDNEQFF.